This entry concerns a single T cell receptor beta chain. Reanalyzing the 5' RACE reads, TCRdb keeps one entry per CDR3 protein, without DNA. Recorded for this sample: 350,000 to 400,000 distinct CDR3 sequences. The sample comes from a study of T cells expressing NK-cell markers. Germline CDR1 SGHRS, CDR2 YFSETQ. The CDR3 runs 13 residues. The chain recombines TRBV5-1 with TRBJ1-1. The TCR comes from a woman aged 50 to 60 in good health. The source material was blood T cells: a sorted CD56 or NKG2C T cell subset, CD4+ or CD8+ T cells, or bulk PBMC T cells (not recorded which). The CDR3 loop is CASSLLGASKAFF. The full variable domain, rest sourced from reference TRBV5-1 and TRBJ1-1, is KAGVTQTPRYLIKTRGQQVTLSCSPISGHRSVSWYQQTPGQGLQFLFEYFSETQRNKGNFPGRFSGRQFSNSRSEMNVSTLELGDSALYLCASSLLGASKAFFGQGTRLTVV.